One and the same sample provided the 5 T cell receptor beta chains below, sequenced in a study of T cells in Graves' hyperthyroidism and ophthalmopathy. From RNA transcripts, TCR beta CDR3 regions were amplified. The HTBI primer set was used in a first-round RT-PCR of the TCR CDR3. A single record per CDR3 protein comes from TCRdb applying MiXCR to the multiplex PCR reads. This table has about 500,000 distinct CDR3 sequences, about 16% appearing once. Material: blood. Every receptor here comes from a woman in her 30s with Graves' ophthalmopathy.

This clonotype was recorded a few times. The chain uses TRBV12-3 or TRBV12-4 and TRBJ2-7; the match to TRBD2 covers 10 bases. V gave up 3 bases and J gave up 2 bases; unmatched junction bases: 10. The CDR3 consists of 17 residues. CDR3: CASSFGLAGAGAYEQYF. As DNA, the CDR3 is TGTGCCAGCAGTTTCGGGCTAGCGGGAGCAGGGGCCTACGAGCAGTACTTC.

This clonotype was detected a few times. This chain connects TRBV7-2 to TRBJ2-7; no clear D. V lost 4 bases and J lost 4, with 5 bases in between. The CDR3 totals 11 residues. Germline loops: CDR1 SGHTA, CDR2 FQGNSA. CDR3 sequence reads: CASSWAYEQYF. As DNA, the CDR3 is TGTGCCAGCAGCTGGGCGTACGAGCAGTACTTC.

Comment on this clonotype: A much larger clone differs by one base, so this may be a read error. The V and J genes are TRBV12-3 or TRBV12-4 and TRBJ2-1; unclear D gene. This CDR3 spans 12 amino acids. The CDR3 DNA reads TGTGCCGGCAGTTTACAAGCAGGCGGGCAGTTCTTC. Translating it yields CAGSLQAGGQFF.

This clonotype was picked up many times. V is TRBV29-1 and J is TRBJ2-2; D gene ambiguous. Germline assignment: CDR1 SQVTM and CDR2 ANQGSEA. CDR3 size: 11 residues. Deletions cut 5 bases from V and 6 bases from J, with 7 bases between. CDR3 in amino acids: CSVLSPGELFF. CDR3 nucleotides: TGCAGCGTTCTCAGCCCCGGGGAGCTGTTTTTT.

Concerning this clonotype itself: One base away lies a much larger clone, so this may be a sequencing read error. V is TRBV2 and J is TRBJ1-5, with 8 positions matching TRBD1. CDR1 SNHLY and CDR2 FYNNEI come from the germline V gene. The CDR3 spans 16 residues. The junction had 8 bases not matched to a gene; V was cut back by 5 bases and J by 2 bases. This CDR3 reads CASSHDRGAGNQPQHF. The CDR3 DNA follows: TGTGCCAGCAGTCATGACAGGGGCGCGGGCAATCAGCCCCAGCATTTT. Full variable domain (remainder filled in from reference TRBV2 and TRBJ1-5): EPEVTQTPSHQVTQMGQEVILRCVPISNHLYFYWYRQILGQKVEFLVSFYNNEISEKSEIFDDQFSVERPDGSNFTLKIRSTKLEDSAMYFCASSHDRGAGNQPQHFGDGTRLSIL.